Listed here is a single T cell receptor (beta chain). Its antigen remains unidentified. This entry comes from a study of graft-versus-host responses after intestinal transplantation. Whole-study context: All recipients were transplanted with multivisceral, liver-intestinal, or isolated intestinal grafts. Broader study findings: Recipient bone marrow held GvH clones, some seen earlier in ileum or blood. Peak levels of circulating GvH clones tracked with early post-transplant HvG declines.

Sequenced by immunoSEQ multiplex PCR; TCRdb stores in-frame clones only, minus some. The sample lists 80,000 to 95,000 clones, around 89% occurring once. From germline, CDR1 is SGHVS and CDR2 FQNEAQ. The CDR3 sequence is 15 residues long. V shed 3 bases and J 1 base; nucleotides not matched to a gene: 5. V and J are TRBV7-8 and TRBJ2-5, with TRBD2 identical over 7 bases. This receptor was identified in a human donor who was the organ donor for an intestinal transplant. This specimen was unstimulated CD4+ T cells sorted from spleen or lymph node cells, taken before transplant. The CDR3 sequence: CASSLLSGGQETQYF. DNA of the CDR3: TGTGCCAGCAGCTTGCTATCGGGAGGCCAAGAGACCCAGTACTTC.